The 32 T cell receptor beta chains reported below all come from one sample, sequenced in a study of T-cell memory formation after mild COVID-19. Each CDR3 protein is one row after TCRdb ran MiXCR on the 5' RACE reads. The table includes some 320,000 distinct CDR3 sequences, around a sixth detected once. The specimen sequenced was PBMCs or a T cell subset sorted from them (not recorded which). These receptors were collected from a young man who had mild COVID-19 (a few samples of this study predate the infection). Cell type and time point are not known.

This CDR3 reads CSARAQAGNTIYF. The CDR3 DNA follows: TGCAGTGCTAGAGCGCAGGCTGGAAACACCATATATTTT. J is TRBJ1-3 and V is TRBV20-1; D call uncertain. Trimming shortened V by 1 base and J by 2 bases, and 6 bases separated the two germline ends. The CDR3 length is 13 residues. CDR1 and CDR2 from the germline V gene are DFQATT and SNEGSKA (reference sequence).

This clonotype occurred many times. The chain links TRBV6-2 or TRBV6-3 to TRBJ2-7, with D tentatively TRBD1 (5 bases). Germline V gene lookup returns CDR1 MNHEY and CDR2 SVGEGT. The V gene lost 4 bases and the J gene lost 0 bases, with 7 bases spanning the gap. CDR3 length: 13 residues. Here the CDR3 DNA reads TGTGCCAGCAGTTGGGGCAACTCCTACGAGCAGTACTTC. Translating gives CASSWGNSYEQYF.

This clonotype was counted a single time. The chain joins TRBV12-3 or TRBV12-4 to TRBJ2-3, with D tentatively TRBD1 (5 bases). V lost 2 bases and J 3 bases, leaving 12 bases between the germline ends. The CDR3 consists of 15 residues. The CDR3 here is CASSLTRRETDTQYF. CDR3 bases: TGTGCCAGCAGTTTAACCCGCAGGGAAACAGATACGCAGTATTTT.

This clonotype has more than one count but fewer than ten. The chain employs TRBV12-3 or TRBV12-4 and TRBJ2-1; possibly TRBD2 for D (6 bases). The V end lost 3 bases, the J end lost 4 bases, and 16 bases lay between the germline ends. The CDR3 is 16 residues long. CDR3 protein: CASSFPGLESYNEQFF. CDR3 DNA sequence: TGTGCCAGCAGTTTCCCGGGACTCGAATCTTACAATGAGCAGTTCTTC.

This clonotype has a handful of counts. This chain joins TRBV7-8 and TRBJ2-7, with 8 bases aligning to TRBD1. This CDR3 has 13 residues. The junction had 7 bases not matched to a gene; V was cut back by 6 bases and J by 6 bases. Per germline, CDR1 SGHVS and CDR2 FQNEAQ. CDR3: CASSYFTGGEQYV. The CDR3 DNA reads TGTGCCAGCAGTTACTTCACAGGGGGCGAGCAGTACGTC.

CDR3 DNA sequence: TGTGCCAGCGGGCGGACGAGGTCGGACACCGGGGAGCTGTTTTTT. Translation gives CASGRTRSDTGELFF. The chain couples TRBV4-2 to TRBJ2-2; D is unresolved. Between the trimmed V and J ends, which lost 8 bases and 3 bases, there was a span of 16 bases. Per germline, CDR1 LGHNA and CDR2 YNFKEQ. The CDR3 has 15 residues.

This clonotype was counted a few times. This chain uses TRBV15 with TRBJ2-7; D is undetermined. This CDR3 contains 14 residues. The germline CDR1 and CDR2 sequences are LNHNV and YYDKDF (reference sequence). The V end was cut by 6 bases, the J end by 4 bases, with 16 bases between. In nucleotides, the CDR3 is TGTGCCACCAGGTTAGGCCCTATTTCTTACGAGCAGTACGTC. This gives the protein CATRLGPISYEQYV.

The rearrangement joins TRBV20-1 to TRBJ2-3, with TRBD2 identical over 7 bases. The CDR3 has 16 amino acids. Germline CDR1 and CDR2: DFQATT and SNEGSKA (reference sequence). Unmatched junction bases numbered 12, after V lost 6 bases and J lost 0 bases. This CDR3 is CSAQRGIGDSTDTQYF. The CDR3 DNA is TGCAGTGCCCAGCGGGGAATCGGGGATAGCACAGATACGCAGTATTTT.

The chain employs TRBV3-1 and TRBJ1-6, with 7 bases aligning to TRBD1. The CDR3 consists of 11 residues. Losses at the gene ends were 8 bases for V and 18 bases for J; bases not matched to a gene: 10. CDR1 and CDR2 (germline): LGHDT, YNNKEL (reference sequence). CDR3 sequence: CASPDRAKAHF. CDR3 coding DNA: TGTGCCAGCCCCGACAGGGCTAAGGCCCACTTT.

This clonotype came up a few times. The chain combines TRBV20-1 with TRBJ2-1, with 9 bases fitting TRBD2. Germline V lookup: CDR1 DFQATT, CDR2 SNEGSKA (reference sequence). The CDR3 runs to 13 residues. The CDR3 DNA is TGCAGCGCCACTATAGCGGGGGACGATGAGCAGTTCTTC. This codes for CSATIAGDDEQFF.

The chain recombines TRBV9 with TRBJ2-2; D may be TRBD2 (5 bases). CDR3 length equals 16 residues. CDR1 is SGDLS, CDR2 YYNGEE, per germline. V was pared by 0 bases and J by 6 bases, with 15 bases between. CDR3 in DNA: TGTGCCAGCAGCGTAGCTACGGGGATTAAGGCCGGGGAGCTGTTTTTT. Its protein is CASSVATGIKAGELFF.

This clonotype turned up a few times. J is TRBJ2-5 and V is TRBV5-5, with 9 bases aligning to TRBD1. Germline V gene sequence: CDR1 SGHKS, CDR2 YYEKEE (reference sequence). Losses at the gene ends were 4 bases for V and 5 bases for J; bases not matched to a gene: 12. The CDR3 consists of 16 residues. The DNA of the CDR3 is TGTGCCAGCAGCCTGTCTAACAGGGGGCCTCGGGAGACCCAGTACTTC. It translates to CASSLSNRGPRETQYF.

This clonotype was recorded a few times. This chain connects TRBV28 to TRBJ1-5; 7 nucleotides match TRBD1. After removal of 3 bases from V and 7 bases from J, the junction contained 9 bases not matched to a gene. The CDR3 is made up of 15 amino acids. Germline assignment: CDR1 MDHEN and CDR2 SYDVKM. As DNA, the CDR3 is TGTGCCAGCAGTTTTCGGGCAGGGGGTTCACAGCCCCAGCATTTT. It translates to CASSFRAGGSQPQHF. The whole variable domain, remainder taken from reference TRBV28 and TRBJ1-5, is DVKVTQSSRYLVKRTGEKVFLECVQDMDHENMFWYRQDPGLGLRLIYFSYDVKMKEKGDIPEGYSVSREKKERFSLILESASTNQTSMYLCASSFRAGGSQPQHFGDGTRLSIL.

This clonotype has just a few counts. CDR3 amino acids: CASSVGLAGLGGELFF. In nucleotides, the CDR3 is TGTGCCAGCAGCGTCGGACTAGCGGGTCTCGGCGGGGAGCTGTTTTTT. This chain links TRBV9 with TRBJ2-2, with 11 bases matching TRBD2. Trimming took 2 bases from V and 7 from J; bases not matched to a gene: 7. Germline V gene data show CDR1 as SGDLS and CDR2 as YYNGEE. The CDR3 runs to 16 residues.

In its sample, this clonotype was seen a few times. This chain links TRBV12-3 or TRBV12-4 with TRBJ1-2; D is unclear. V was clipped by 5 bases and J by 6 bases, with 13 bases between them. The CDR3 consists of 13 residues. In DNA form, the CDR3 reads TGTGCCAGCAGTCTGGCGGGAGAGGATGGCTACACCTTC. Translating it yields CASSLAGEDGYTF.

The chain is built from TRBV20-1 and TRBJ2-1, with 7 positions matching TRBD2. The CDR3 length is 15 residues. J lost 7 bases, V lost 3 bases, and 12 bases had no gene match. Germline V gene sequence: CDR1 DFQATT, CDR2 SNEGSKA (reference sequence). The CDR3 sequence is CSASRASGLGNEQFF. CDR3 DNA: TGCAGTGCTAGTCGGGCTAGCGGACTTGGAAATGAGCAGTTCTTC.

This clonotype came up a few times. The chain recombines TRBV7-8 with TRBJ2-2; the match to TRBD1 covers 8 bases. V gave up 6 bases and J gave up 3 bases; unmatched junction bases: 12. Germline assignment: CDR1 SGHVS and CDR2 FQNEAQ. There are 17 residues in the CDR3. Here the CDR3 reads CASRRLAGTGDTGELFF. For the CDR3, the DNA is TGTGCCAGCAGGAGGCTCGCCGGGACAGGCGACACCGGGGAGCTGTTTTTT.

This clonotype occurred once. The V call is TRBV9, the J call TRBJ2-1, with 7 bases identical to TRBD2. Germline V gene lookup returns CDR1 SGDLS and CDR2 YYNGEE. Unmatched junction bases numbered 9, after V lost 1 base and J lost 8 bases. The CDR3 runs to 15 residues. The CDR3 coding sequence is TGTGCCAGCAGCGTATCACCCCAAGCGGGGTATGAGCAGTTCTTC. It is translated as CASSVSPQAGYEQFF. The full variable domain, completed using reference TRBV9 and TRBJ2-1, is DSGVTQTPKHLITATGQRVTLRCSPRSGDLSVYWYQQSLDQGLQFLIQYYNGEERAKGNILERFSAQQFPDLHSELNLSSLELGDSALYFCASSVSPQAGYEQFFGPGTRLTVL.

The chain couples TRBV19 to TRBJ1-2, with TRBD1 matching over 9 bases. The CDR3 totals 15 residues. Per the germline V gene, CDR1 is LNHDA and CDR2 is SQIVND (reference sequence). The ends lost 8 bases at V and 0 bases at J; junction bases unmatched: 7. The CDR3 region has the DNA TGTGCCAGTGAAGACAGGGGGTTAGCTAACTATGGCTACACCTTC. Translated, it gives CASEDRGLANYGYTF.

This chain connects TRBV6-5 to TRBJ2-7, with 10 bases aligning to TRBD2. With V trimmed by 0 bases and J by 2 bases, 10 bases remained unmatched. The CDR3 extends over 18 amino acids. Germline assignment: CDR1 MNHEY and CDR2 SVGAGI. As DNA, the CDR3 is TGTGCCAGCAGTTACTCGTTAGCGGGGGGACTACCAGCCTACGAGCAGTACTTC. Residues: CASSYSLAGGLPAYEQYF.

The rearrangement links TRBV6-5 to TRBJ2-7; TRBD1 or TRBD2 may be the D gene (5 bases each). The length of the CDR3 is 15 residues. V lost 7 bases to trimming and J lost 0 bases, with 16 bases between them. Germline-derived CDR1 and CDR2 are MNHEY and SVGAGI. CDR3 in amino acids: CASKRGYDSSYEQYF. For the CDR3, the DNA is TGTGCCAGCAAACGGGGCTACGACAGCTCCTACGAGCAGTACTTC.

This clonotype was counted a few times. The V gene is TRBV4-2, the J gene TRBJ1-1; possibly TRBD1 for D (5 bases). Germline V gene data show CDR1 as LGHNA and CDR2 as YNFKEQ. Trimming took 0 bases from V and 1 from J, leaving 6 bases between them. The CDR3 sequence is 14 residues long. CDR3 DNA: TGTGCCAGCAGCCAAGAGGGGCCGAACACTGAAGCTTTCTTT. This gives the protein CASSQEGPNTEAFF.

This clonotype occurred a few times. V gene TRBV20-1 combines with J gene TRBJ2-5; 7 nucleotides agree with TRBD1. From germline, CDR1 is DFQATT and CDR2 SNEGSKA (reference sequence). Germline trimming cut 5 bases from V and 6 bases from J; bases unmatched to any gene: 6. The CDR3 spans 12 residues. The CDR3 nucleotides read TGCAGTGCTCTAGGGGACAGCCAGACCCAGTACTTC. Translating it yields CSALGDSQTQYF.

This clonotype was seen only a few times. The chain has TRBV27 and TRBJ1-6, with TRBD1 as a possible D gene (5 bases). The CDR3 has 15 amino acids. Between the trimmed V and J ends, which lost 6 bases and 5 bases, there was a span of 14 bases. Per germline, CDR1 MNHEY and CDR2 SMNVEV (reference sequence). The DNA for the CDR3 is TGTGCCAGCAGCCGGAACAGGATAAATAATTCACCCCTCCACTTT. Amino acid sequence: CASSRNRINNSPLHF.

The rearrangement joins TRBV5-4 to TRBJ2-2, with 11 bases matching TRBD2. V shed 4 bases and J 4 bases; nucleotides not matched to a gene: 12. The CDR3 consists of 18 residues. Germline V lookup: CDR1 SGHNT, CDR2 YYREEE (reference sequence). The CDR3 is CASSLLLTSGAGTGELFF. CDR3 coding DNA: TGTGCCAGCAGCCTTTTGCTGACTAGCGGGGCGGGCACCGGGGAGCTGTTTTTT.

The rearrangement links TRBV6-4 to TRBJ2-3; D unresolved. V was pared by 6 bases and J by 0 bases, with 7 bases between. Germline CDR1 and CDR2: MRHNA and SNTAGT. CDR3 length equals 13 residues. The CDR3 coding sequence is TGTGCCAGCAGCGAGCGTAGCACAGATACGCAGTATTTT. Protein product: CASSERSTDTQYF.

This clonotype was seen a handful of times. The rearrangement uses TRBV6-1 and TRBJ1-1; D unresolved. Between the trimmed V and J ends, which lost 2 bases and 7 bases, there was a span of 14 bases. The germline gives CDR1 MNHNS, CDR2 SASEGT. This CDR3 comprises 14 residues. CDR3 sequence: CASSELFLGSEAFF. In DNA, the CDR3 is TGTGCCAGCAGTGAATTGTTCTTGGGCAGTGAAGCTTTCTTT.

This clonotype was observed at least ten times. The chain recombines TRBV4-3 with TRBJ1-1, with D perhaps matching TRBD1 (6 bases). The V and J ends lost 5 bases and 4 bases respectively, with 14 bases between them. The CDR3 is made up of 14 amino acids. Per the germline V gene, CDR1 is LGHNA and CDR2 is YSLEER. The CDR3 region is CASSSLGGTTEAFF. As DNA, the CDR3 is TGCGCCAGCAGCTCTCTGGGGGGCACCACTGAAGCTTTCTTT.

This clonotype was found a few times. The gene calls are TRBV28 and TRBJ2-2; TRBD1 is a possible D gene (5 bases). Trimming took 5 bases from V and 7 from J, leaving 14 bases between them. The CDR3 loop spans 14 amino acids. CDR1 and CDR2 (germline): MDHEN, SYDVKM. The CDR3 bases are TGTGCCAGCAGTACCCCAAACAGGTTCGGGGAGCTGTTTTTT. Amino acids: CASSTPNRFGELFF.

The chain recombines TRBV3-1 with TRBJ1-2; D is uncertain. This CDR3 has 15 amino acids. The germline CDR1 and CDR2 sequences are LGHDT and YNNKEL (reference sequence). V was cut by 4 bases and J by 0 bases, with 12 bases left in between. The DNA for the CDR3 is TGTGCCAGCAGCCGAACAGCGGCCCCTAACTATGGCTACACCTTC. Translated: CASSRTAAPNYGYTF. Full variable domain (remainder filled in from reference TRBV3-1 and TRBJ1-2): DTAVSQTPKYLVTQMGNDKSIKCEQNLGHDTMYWYKQDSKKFLKIMFSYNNKELIINETVPNRFSPKSPDKAHLNLHINSLELGDSAVYFCASSRTAAPNYGYTFGSGTRLTVV.

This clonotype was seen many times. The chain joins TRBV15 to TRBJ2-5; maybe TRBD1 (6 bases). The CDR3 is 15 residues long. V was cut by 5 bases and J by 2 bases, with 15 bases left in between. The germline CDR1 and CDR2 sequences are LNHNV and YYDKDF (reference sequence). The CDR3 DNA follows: TGTGCCACCAGCGTTGACAGGAGACCTCAAGAGACCCAGTACTTC. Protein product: CATSVDRRPQETQYF.

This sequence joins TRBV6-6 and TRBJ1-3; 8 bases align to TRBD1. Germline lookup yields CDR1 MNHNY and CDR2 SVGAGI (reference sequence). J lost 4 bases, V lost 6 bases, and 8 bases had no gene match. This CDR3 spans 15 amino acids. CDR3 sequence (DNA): TGTGCCAGCAGACTGCAGGGGGCGCAGGGAAACACCATATATTTT. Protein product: CASRLQGAQGNTIYF.